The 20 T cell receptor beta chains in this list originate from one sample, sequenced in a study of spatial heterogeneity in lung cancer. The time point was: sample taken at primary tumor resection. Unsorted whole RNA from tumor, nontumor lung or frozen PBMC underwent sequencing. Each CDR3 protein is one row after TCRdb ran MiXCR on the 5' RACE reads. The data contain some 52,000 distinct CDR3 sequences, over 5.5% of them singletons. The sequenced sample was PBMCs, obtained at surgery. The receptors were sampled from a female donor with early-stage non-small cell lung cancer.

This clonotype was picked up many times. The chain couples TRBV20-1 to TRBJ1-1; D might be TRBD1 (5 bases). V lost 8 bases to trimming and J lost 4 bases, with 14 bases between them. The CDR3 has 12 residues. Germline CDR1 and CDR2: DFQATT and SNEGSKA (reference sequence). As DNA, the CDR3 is TGCAGTACCCTGCGGGGGGTCACTGAAGCTTTCTTT. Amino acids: CSTLRGVTEAFF.

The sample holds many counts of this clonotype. The DNA of the CDR3 is TGTGCCAGCAGTTACTCGCGGAGCCAAGAGACCCAGTACTTC. As protein: CASSYSRSQETQYF. The rearrangement joins TRBV6-5 to TRBJ2-5; D is unclear. CDR1 MNHEY and CDR2 SVGAGI come from the germline V gene. The CDR3 consists of 14 residues. Trimming cost V 0 bases and J 1 base, with 6 bases left between them.

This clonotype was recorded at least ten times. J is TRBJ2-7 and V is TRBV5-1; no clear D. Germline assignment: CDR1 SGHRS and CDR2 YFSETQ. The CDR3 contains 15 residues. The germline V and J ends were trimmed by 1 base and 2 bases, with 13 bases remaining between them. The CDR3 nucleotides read TGCGCCAGCAGCTTGACCGAGCCTTTACCCTACGAGCAGTACTTC. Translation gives CASSLTEPLPYEQYF.

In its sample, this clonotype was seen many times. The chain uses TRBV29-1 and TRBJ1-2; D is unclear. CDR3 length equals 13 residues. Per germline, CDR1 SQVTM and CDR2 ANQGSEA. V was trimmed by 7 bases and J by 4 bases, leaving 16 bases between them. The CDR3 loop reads CSAGVNQVYGYTF. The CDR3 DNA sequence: TGCAGCGCTGGGGTCAATCAAGTCTATGGCTACACCTTC. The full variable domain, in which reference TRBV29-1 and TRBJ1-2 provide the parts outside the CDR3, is SAVISQKPSRDICQRGTSLTIQCQVDSQVTMMFWYRQQPGQSLTLIATANQGSEATYESGFVIDKFPISRPNLTFSTLTVSNMSPEDSSIYLCSAGVNQVYGYTFGSGTRLTVV.

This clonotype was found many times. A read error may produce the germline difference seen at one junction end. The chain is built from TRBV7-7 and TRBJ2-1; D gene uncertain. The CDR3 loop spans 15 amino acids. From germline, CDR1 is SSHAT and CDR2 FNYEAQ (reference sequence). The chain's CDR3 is CASSLALDSYNEQFF. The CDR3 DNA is TGTGCTAGCAGCTTAGCACTGGACTCCTACAATGAGCAGTTCTTC.

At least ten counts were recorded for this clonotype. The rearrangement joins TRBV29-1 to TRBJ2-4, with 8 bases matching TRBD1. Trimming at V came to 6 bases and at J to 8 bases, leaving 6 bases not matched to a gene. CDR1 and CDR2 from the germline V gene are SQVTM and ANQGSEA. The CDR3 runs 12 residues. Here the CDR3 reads CSVGTGGDIQYF. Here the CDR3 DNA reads TGCAGCGTGGGGACAGGAGGGGACATTCAGTACTTC.

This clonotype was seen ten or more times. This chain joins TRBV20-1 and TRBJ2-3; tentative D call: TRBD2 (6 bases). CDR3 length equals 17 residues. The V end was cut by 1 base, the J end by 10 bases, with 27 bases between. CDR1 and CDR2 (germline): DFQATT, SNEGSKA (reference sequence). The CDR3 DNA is TGCAGTGCTAGAGGAGGGTTGACTAGTGGGACCAAATTTGCGCAGTATTTT. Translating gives CSARGGLTSGTKFAQYF.

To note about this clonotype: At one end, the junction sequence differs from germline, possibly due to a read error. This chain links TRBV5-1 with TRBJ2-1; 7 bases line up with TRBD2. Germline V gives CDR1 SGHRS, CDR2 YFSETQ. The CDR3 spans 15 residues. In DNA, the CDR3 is TGCGCCAGCAGCTCCCGGGGGGACTCCCACAATGAGCAGTTCTTC. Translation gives CASSSRGDSHNEQFF.

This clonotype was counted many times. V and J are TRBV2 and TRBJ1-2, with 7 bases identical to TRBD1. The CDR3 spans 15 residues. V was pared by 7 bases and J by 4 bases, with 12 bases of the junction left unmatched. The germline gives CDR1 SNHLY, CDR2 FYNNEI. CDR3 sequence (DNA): TGTGCCAGCAACCTCGACAGGGACCATTTCTATGGCTACACCTTC. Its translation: CASNLDRDHFYGYTF.

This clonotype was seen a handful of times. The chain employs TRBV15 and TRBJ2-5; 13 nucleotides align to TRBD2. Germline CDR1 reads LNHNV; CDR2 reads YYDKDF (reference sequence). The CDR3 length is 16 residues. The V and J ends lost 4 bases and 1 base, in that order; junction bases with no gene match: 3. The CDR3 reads CATSTGLAGAQETQYF. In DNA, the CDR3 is TGTGCCACCAGCACAGGACTAGCGGGAGCCCAAGAGACCCAGTACTTC.

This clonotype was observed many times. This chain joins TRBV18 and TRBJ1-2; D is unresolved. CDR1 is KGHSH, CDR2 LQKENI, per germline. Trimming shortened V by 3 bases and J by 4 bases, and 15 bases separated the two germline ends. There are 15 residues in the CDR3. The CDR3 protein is CASSPGQRAFYGYTF. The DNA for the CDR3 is TGTGCCAGCTCACCTGGGCAGCGAGCATTCTATGGCTACACCTTC.

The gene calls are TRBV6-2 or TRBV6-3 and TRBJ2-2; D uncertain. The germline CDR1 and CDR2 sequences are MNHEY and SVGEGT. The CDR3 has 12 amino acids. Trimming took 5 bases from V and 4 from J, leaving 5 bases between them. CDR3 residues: CASSPGTGELFF. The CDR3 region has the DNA TGTGCCAGCAGTCCAGGCACCGGGGAGCTGTTTTTT.

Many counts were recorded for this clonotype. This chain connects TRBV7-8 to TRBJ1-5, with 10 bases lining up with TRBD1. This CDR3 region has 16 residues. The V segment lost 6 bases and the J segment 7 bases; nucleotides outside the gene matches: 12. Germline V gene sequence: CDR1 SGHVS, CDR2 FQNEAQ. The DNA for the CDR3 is TGTGCCAGCAGTCCCCTTTATTTGACAGGGGGCCAGCCCCAGCATTTT. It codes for CASSPLYLTGGQPQHF.

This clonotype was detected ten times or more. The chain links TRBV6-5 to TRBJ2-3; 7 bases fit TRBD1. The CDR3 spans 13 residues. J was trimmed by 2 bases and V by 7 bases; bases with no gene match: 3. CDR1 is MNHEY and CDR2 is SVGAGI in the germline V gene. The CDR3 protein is CASKGTVTDTQYF. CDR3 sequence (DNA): TGTGCCAGCAAAGGGACAGTCACAGATACGCAGTATTTT.

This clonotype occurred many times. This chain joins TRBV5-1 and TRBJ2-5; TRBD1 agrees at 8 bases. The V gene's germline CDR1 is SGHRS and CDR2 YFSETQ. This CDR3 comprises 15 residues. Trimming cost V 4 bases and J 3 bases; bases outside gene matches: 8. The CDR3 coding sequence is TGCGCCAGCAGCCCAGGACAGGGCGGGAAAGAGACCCAGTACTTC. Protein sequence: CASSPGQGGKETQYF.

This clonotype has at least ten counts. The DNA of the CDR3 is TGTGCCAGCACCGGTTGGGGAAAGGGGACTGAAGCTTTCTTT. Its protein product is CASTGWGKGTEAFF. This chain uses TRBV7-9 with TRBJ1-1, with a tentative D call TRBD1 (5 bases). V was clipped by 7 bases and J by 5 bases, with 17 bases between them. The CDR3 sequence is 14 residues long. Germline CDR1 SEHNR, CDR2 FQNEAQ (reference sequence). The variable domain in full, with the rest retrieved from reference TRBV7-9 and TRBJ1-1, is DTGVSQNPRHKITKRGQNVTFRCDPISEHNRLYWYRQTLGQGPEFLTYFQNEAQLEKSRLLSDRFSAERPKGSFSTLEIQRTEQGDSAMYLCASTGWGKGTEAFFGQGTRLTVV.

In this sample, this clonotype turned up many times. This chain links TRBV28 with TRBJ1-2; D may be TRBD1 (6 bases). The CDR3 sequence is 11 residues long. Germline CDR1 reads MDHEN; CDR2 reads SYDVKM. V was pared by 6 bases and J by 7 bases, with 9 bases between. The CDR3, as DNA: TGTGCCAGCAGAGGGGGGCTTGGCTACACCTTC. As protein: CASRGGLGYTF.

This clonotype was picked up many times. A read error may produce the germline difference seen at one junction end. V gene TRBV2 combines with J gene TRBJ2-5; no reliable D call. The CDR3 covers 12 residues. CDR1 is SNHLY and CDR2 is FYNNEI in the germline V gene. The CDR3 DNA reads TGTGCCAGCCGTGAGATTAGGGAGACCCAGTACTTC. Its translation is CASREIRETQYF.

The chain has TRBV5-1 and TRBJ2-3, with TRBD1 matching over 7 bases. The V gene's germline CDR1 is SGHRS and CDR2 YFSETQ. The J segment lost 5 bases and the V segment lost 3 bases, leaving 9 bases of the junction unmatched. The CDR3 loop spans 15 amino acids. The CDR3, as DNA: TGCGCCAGCAGCTACGAGCGAGGACAGGTAGATACGCAGTATTTT. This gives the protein CASSYERGQVDTQYF.

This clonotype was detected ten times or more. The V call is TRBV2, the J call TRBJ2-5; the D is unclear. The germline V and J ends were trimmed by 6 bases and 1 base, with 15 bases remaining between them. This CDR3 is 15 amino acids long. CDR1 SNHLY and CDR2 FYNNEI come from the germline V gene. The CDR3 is CASSLGSGLQETQYF. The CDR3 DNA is TGTGCCAGCAGCCTCGGATCAGGCCTCCAAGAGACCCAGTACTTC.